Listed below are T cell receptor beta chains from one sample, sequenced in a study of T cells in localized non-small cell lung cancer. TCRdb's copy holds only in-frame clones and misses some; the assay was immunoSEQ multiplex PCR. The sample carries around 2,400 clones, about 20% recorded once. Sequences were derived from lung tumor tissue, sampled before any cancer treatment. These receptors originate from a man aged 35 to 69 with stage I lung adenocarcinoma. Each CDR3 is given with its conserved first and last residue. The order of the fields is V gene, J gene, CDR3 length, clone size, D gene, CDR3 DNA, CDR3 protein. The D gene is left open where the match is weak. A clone size is listed for some rows: how often the clone was seen (once, few, many), or a class if it is expanded.

v_call: TRBV11-3
j_call: TRBJ1-2
cdr3_length: 15
clone_size: NA
d_call: NA
cdr3_nt: TGTGCCAGCAGCTTAGAGACTATTTGGGGGTATGGCTACACCTTC
cdr3_aa: CASSLETIWGYGYTF

v_call: TRBV28
j_call: TRBJ1-5
cdr3_length: 12
clone_size: NA
d_call: NA
cdr3_nt: TGTGCCAGCATTCGGAAGGGACAGCCCCAGCATTTT
cdr3_aa: CASIRKGQPQHF

v_call: TRBV6-8
j_call: TRBJ2-7
cdr3_length: 13
clone_size: NA
d_call: NA
cdr3_nt: TGTGCCAGCACGGGACCGGGATTCTACGAGCAGTACTTC
cdr3_aa: CASTGPGFYEQYF

v_call: TRBV5-1
j_call: TRBJ2-6
cdr3_length: 16
clone_size: NA
d_call: NA
cdr3_nt: TGCGCCAGCAGCTTGGCCATACGGGGTGGGGCCAACGTCCTGACTTTC
cdr3_aa: CASSLAIRGGANVLTF

v_call: TRBV11-3
j_call: TRBJ1-2
cdr3_length: 15
clone_size: NA
d_call: TRBD1
cdr3_nt: TGTGCCAGCACCCTAGGACAGGGCCGCTTGATAAGCTACACCTTC
cdr3_aa: CASTLGQGRLISYTF

v_call: TRBV28
j_call: TRBJ1-5
cdr3_length: 15
clone_size: NA
d_call: NA
cdr3_nt: TGTGCCAGCATCAAGGGCCTCTATAGCAATCAGCCCCAGCATTTT
cdr3_aa: CASIKGLYSNQPQHF

v_call: TRBV6-8
j_call: TRBJ2-1
cdr3_length: 16
clone_size: NA
d_call: TRBD2
cdr3_nt: TGTGCCAGCAGTTACCGGGGACTAGCGTTATCCCATGAGCAGTTCTTC
cdr3_aa: CASSYRGLALSHEQFF

v_call: TRBV11-3
j_call: TRBJ1-4
cdr3_length: 14
clone_size: NA
d_call: NA
cdr3_nt: TGTGCCAGCAGCTTAGACAGGGGAGAGGGAAAACTGTTTTTT
cdr3_aa: CASSLDRGEGKLFF

v_call: TRBV6-8
j_call: TRBJ1-2
cdr3_length: 15
clone_size: few
d_call: NA
cdr3_nt: TGTGCCAGCAGTTACTCGCTACCGGGTTACTATGGCTACACCTTC
cdr3_aa: CASSYSLPGYYGYTF

v_call: TRBV11-3
j_call: TRBJ2-5
cdr3_length: 19
clone_size: NA
d_call: TRBD1
cdr3_nt: TGTGCCAGCAGCTCCCAAAAGGGACAGGGTCTGGGGGACCAAGAGACCCAGTACTTC
cdr3_aa: CASSSQKGQGLGDQETQYF

v_call: TRBV11-3
j_call: TRBJ1-2
cdr3_length: 14
clone_size: NA
d_call: TRBD1
cdr3_nt: TGTGCCAGCAGCTTGCCAGGGGGGATATATGGCTACACCTTC
cdr3_aa: CASSLPGGIYGYTF

v_call: TRBV11-3
j_call: TRBJ1-5
cdr3_length: 15
clone_size: medium-sized
d_call: NA
cdr3_nt: TGTGCCAGCAGCTTGGATTCTTGGGGCAATCAGCCCCAGCATTTT
cdr3_aa: CASSLDSWGNQPQHF